A single sample is the source of the 22 T cell receptor beta chains below, sequenced in a study of T cell changes during pregnancy in multiple sclerosis. Profiling relied on immunoSEQ multiplex PCR, and the TCRdb table lists in-frame clones only, not all of them. The top ten hold 0.55% to 0.75% of the sample, which has 50,000 or so clones, 85% to 95% seen once. The specimen comprised CD4+ T cells from peripheral blood mononuclear cells, sampled in the second trimester of pregnancy. Receptor source: a female donor with multiple sclerosis, enrolled in a pregnancy study.

The chain joins TRBV4-1 to TRBJ2-7; the match to TRBD2 covers 7 bases. CDR1 is MGHRA, CDR2 YSYEKL, per germline. J lost 5 bases, V lost 4 bases, and 17 bases had no gene match. The CDR3 loop spans 17 amino acids. This CDR3 is CASSPPAGGGSRNEQYF. CDR3 nucleotide sequence: TGCGCCAGCAGCCCACCCGCTGGGGGGGGATCCCGGAACGAGCAGTACTTC.

This chain links TRBV7-3 with TRBJ2-1, with TRBD2 matching 9 bases. There are 15 residues in the CDR3. The germline V gene has CDR1 SGHTA and CDR2 FQGTGA. Trimming removed 4 bases from V and 5 bases from J; junction bases left unmatched: 6. The CDR3 sequence is CASSSDGGGDNEQFF. CDR3 bases: TGTGCCAGCAGCTCCGACGGCGGGGGGGACAATGAGCAGTTCTTC.

The V call is TRBV7-2, the J call TRBJ2-1, with TRBD2 as a possible D gene (5 bases). Per the germline V gene, CDR1 is SGHTA and CDR2 is FQGNSA. Trimming cost V 7 bases and J 3 bases, with 13 bases left between them. This CDR3 is 14 amino acids long. The CDR3 region is CASTGERIYNEQFF. DNA for the CDR3: TGTGCCAGCACCGGGGAGAGGATCTACAATGAGCAGTTCTTC.

V gene TRBV7-8 combines with J gene TRBJ1-1; D perhaps matches TRBD1 (5 bases). V gave up 5 bases and J gave up 5 bases, with 15 bases separating them. The CDR3 runs to 14 residues. Germline V lookup: CDR1 SGHVS, CDR2 FQNEAQ. The CDR3 bases are TGTGCCAGCAGCGCGAGGAGGGGCAAAACTGAAGCTTTCTTT. Translated, it gives CASSARRGKTEAFF.

The chain links TRBV7-9 to TRBJ2-1; weak D call: TRBD2 (6 bases). The CDR3 is 16 residues long. With 4 bases removed from V and 4 bases from J, the gap between germline ends came to 17 bases. Germline CDR1 reads SEHNR; CDR2 reads FQNEAQ (reference sequence). The CDR3 loop is CASSSLGAGVYNEQFF. CDR3 bases: TGTGCCAGCAGCTCCCTCGGAGCGGGTGTATACAATGAGCAGTTCTTC.

The sample holds one count of this clone. Written as DNA, the CDR3 is TGTGCCAGCAGCCCCGTGGCGGGAATGAACACTGAAGCTTTCTTT. Amino acids: CASSPVAGMNTEAFF. The V call is TRBV5-4, the J call TRBJ1-1, with unresolved D. From germline, CDR1 is SGHNT and CDR2 YYREEE (reference sequence). The CDR3 has 15 residues. Trimming cost V 4 bases and J 0 bases, with 13 bases left between them.

This chain uses TRBV2 with TRBJ1-2; the D is unclear. This CDR3 has 13 residues. Trimming cost V 6 bases and J 3 bases, with 11 bases left between them. Germline CDR1 reads SNHLY; CDR2 reads FYNNEI. DNA of the CDR3: TGTGCCAGCAGAGACACAGATTACTATGGCTACACCTTC. Protein product: CASRDTDYYGYTF.

The J gene is TRBJ2-2, the V gene TRBV29-1; possibly TRBD2 for D (6 bases). The CDR3 has 14 residues. Trimming took 6 bases from V and 2 from J, leaving 13 bases between them. The germline V gene encodes CDR1 SQVTM and CDR2 ANQGSEA. This chain's CDR3 is CSVPGLSNTGELFF. In DNA form, the CDR3 reads TGCAGCGTCCCGGGACTTTCAAACACCGGGGAGCTGTTTTTT.

V and J are TRBV5-6 and TRBJ2-7; D unclear. CDR1 is SGHDT, CDR2 YYEEEE, per germline. The CDR3 has 15 amino acids. The V end was cut by 0 bases, the J end by 4 bases, with 14 bases between. The CDR3 loop is CASSLGSSLRYEQYF. Here the CDR3 DNA reads TGTGCCAGCAGCTTGGGGAGCTCCTTACGTTACGAGCAGTACTTC.

The gene calls are TRBV6-5 and TRBJ2-7; 8 bases match TRBD2. The CDR3 consists of 15 residues. The germline V gene has CDR1 MNHEY and CDR2 SVGAGI. Germline trimming cut 2 bases from V and 0 bases from J; bases unmatched to any gene: 3. CDR3: CASSYRAGVSYEQYF. In nucleotides, the CDR3 is TGTGCCAGCAGTTACCGAGCGGGGGTCTCCTACGAGCAGTACTTC.

V is TRBV7-9 and J is TRBJ1-1; D is uncertain. The CDR3 contains 13 residues. Trimming left V 5 bases short and J 1 base short, with 8 bases between. In germline, CDR1 is SEHNR, CDR2 FQNEAQ (reference sequence). The CDR3 DNA follows: TGTGCCAGCAGCACGCCCGGGAACACTGAAGCTTTCTTT. It is translated as CASSTPGNTEAFF.

This chain links TRBV7-6 with TRBJ2-7; the match to TRBD1 covers 7 bases. V lost 5 bases and J lost 5; bases outside the gene matches: 6. From germline, CDR1 is SGHVS and CDR2 FNYEAQ. There are 13 residues in the CDR3. CDR3 bases: TGTGCCAGCAGCGACAGGGCAGGCGACGAGCAGTACTTC. It yields the protein CASSDRAGDEQYF.

The rearrangement links TRBV5-6 to TRBJ2-1; TRBD2 aligns across 13 bases. Per the germline V gene, CDR1 is SGHDT and CDR2 is YYEEEE. The CDR3 totals 16 residues. J lost 8 bases, V lost 4 bases, and 9 bases had no gene match. CDR3: CASSPGLAGARDEQFF. DNA of the CDR3: TGTGCCAGCAGCCCAGGACTAGCGGGGGCCAGGGATGAGCAGTTCTTC.

This sequence joins TRBV2 and TRBJ1-6; TRBD1 might be the D (5 bases). The CDR3 is 15 amino acids. V gave up 7 bases and J gave up 5 bases, with 15 bases separating them. Germline CDR1 is SNHLY and CDR2 is FYNNEI. The CDR3 is CASIPDAGDNSPLHF. The CDR3, as DNA: TGTGCCAGCATCCCAGACGCGGGGGATAATTCACCCCTCCACTTT.

This clone has just one count. DNA of the CDR3: TGTGCCTGCGGGACAGCCACTGGAAACACCATATATTTT. Protein: CACGTATGNTIYF. V usage is TRBV6-5 and J usage is TRBJ1-3, with 7 nucleotides matching TRBD1. The V gene end was trimmed by 11 bases and the J gene end by 2 bases; junction bases not matched to a gene: 6. Germline assignment: CDR1 MNHEY and CDR2 SVGAGI. The CDR3 sequence is 13 residues long.

The gene calls are TRBV18 and TRBJ1-1, with D uncertain. Deletions cut 3 bases from V and 5 bases from J, with 13 bases between. The CDR3 covers 14 residues. Germline V gene lookup returns CDR1 KGHSH and CDR2 LQKENI. CDR3 sequence (DNA): TGTGCCAGCTCACCTCTGGGTCGGGAGACTGAAGCTTTCTTT. Translated, it gives CASSPLGRETEAFF.

The rearrangement joins TRBV29-1 to TRBJ1-2; a possible D gene is TRBD1 (6 bases). V gave up 5 bases and J gave up 7 bases, with 14 bases separating them. The germline CDR1 and CDR2 sequences are SQVTM and ANQGSEA. The CDR3 loop spans 12 amino acids. CDR3 loop: CSVQGMRGGYTF. CDR3 DNA sequence: TGCAGCGTTCAGGGGATGAGGGGTGGCTACACCTTC.

The chain has TRBV5-8 and TRBJ2-1; 8 bases fit TRBD2. In germline, CDR1 is SGHTS, CDR2 YDEGEE. Trimming took 2 bases from V and 5 from J; bases not matched to a gene: 12. The CDR3 extends over 17 amino acids. The CDR3: CASSFEGGTGGNNEQFF. CDR3 bases: TGTGCCAGCAGCTTCGAGGGGGGGACGGGGGGGAACAATGAGCAGTTCTTC.

This clone was counted a few times. J is TRBJ2-7 and V is TRBV9, with D perhaps TRBD1 (6 bases). The CDR3 runs 14 residues. V lost 0 bases and J lost 0, with 7 bases in between. CDR1 and CDR2 from the germline V gene are SGDLS and YYNGEE. The CDR3: CASSVGQVSYEQYF. The CDR3 nucleotides read TGTGCCAGCAGCGTAGGACAGGTCTCCTACGAGCAGTACTTC. The complete variable domain, with remaining parts taken from reference TRBV9 and TRBJ2-7, reads DSGVTQTPKHLITATGQRVTLRCSPRSGDLSVYWYQQSLDQGLQFLIQYYNGEERAKGNILERFSAQQFPDLHSELNLSSLELGDSALYFCASSVGQVSYEQYFGPGTRLTVT.

The chain couples TRBV6-1 to TRBJ2-7; 7 bases fit TRBD1. The CDR3 loop spans 13 amino acids. The germline gives CDR1 MNHNS, CDR2 SASEGT. Trimming took 5 bases from V and 2 from J; bases not matched to a gene: 3. The CDR3 nucleotides are TGTGCCAGCAGTTCCCAGGGGGCCTACGAGCAGTACTTC. Its translation is CASSSQGAYEQYF.

The V gene is TRBV7-2, the J gene TRBJ2-5; 12 bases line up with TRBD2. This CDR3 is 15 amino acids long. V lost 5 bases, J lost 9 bases, and 10 bases stayed unmatched. Germline V gives CDR1 SGHTA, CDR2 FQGNSA. The DNA for the CDR3 is TGTGCCAGCAGCCTCGGACTAGCGGGATCAGGGGCCCAGTACTTC. This codes for CASSLGLAGSGAQYF.

The V and J genes are TRBV5-1 and TRBJ2-7; D not resolved. Germline CDR1 and CDR2: SGHRS and YFSETQ. Trimming took off 4 bases at V and 3 bases at J, with 8 bases between the two ends. This CDR3 comprises 12 residues. The CDR3 reads CASSPTYYEQYF. CDR3 in DNA: TGCGCCAGCAGCCCAACTTACTACGAGCAGTACTTC.